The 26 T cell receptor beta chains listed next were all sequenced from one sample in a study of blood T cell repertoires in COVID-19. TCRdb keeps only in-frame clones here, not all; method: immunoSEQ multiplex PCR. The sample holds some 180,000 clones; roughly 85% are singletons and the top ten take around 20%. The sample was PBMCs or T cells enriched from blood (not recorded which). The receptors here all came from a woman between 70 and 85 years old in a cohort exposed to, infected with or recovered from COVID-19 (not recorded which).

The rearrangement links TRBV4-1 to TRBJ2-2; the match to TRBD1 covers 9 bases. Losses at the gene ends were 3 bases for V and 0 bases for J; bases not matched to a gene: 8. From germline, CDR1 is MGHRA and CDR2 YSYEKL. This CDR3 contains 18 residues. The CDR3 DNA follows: TGCGCCAGCAGCCAGACGCCGGGACAGGGAGCGAACACCGGGGAGCTGTTTTTT. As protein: CASSQTPGQGANTGELFF.

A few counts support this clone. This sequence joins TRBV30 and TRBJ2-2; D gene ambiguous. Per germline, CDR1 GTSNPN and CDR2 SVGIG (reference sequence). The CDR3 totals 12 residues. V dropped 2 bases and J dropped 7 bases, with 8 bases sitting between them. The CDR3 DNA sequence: TGTGCCTGGAGTATATCTAACGGGGAGCTGTTTTTT. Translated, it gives CAWSISNGELFF. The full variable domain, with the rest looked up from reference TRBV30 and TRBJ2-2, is SQTIHQWPATLVQPVGSPLSLECTVEGTSNPNLYWYRQAAGRGLQLLFYSVGIGQISSEVPQNLSASRPQDRQFILSSKKLLLSDSGFYLCAWSISNGELFFGEGSRLTVL.

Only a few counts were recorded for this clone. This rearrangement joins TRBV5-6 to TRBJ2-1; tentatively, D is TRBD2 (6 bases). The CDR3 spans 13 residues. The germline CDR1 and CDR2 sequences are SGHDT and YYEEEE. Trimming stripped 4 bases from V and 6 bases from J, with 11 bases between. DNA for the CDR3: TGTGCCAGCAGCCGGGACTTCTCCAATGAGCAGTTCTTC. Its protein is CASSRDFSNEQFF. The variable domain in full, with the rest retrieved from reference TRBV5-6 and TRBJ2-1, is DAGVTQSPTHLIKTRGQQVTLRCSPKSGHDTVSWYQQALGQGPQFIFQYYEEEERQRGNFPDRFSGHQFPNYSSELNVNALLLGDSALYLCASSRDFSNEQFFGPGTRLTVL.

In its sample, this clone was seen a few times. The CDR3: CASSSFLNTEAFF. Here the CDR3 DNA reads TGTGCCAGCAGCTCCTTTTTAAACACTGAAGCTTTCTTT. The chain carries TRBV5-4 and TRBJ1-1; D ambiguous. V lost 3 bases to trimming and J lost 2 bases, with 8 bases between them. The CDR3 has 13 residues. Germline CDR1 and CDR2: SGHNT and YYREEE (reference sequence).

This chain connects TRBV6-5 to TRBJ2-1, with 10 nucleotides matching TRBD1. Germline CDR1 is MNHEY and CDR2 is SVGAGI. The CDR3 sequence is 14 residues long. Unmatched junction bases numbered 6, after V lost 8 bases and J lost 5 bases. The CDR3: CASCRQGANNEQFF. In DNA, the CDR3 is TGTGCCAGCTGCCGACAGGGGGCCAACAATGAGCAGTTCTTC.

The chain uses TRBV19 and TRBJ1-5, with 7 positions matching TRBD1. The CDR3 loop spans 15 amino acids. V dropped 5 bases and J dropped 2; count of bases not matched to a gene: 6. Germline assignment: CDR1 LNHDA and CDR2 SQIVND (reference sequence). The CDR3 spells CASSEDRRRNQPQHF. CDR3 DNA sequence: TGTGCCAGTAGTGAGGACAGGCGACGCAATCAGCCCCAGCATTTT.

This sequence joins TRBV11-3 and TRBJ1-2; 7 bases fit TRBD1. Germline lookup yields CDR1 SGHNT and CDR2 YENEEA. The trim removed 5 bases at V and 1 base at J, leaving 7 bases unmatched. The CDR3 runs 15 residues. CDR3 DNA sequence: TGTGCCAGCAGCCCAGGGACAGCTGTTAACTATGGCTACACCTTC. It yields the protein CASSPGTAVNYGYTF.

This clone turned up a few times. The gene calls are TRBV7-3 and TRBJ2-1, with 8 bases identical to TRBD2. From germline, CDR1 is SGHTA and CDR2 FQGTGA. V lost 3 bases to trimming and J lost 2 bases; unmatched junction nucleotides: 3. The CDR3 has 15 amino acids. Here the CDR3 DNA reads TGTGCCAGCAGCTTGGCGGGAGGACCCTACAATGAGCAGTTCTTC. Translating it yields CASSLAGGPYNEQFF.

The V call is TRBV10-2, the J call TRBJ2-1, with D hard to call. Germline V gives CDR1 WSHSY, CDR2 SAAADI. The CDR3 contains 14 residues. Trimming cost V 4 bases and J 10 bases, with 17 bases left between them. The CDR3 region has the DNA TGCGCCAGCAGTGCTTGGGCCTACGACCAGGAGCAGTTCTTC. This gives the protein CASSAWAYDQEQFF.

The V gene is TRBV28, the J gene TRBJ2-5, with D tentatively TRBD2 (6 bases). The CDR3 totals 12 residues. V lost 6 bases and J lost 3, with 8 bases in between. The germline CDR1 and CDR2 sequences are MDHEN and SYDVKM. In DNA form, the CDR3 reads TGTGCCAGCAGCGGCGGGGAAGAGACCCAGTACTTC. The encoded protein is CASSGGEETQYF.

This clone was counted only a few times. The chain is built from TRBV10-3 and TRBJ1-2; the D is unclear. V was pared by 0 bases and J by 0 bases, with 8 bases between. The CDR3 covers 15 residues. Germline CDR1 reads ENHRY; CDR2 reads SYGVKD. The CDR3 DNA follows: TGTGCCATCAGTGAGTCAGCGAGTACTAACTATGGCTACACCTTC. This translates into CAISESASTNYGYTF.

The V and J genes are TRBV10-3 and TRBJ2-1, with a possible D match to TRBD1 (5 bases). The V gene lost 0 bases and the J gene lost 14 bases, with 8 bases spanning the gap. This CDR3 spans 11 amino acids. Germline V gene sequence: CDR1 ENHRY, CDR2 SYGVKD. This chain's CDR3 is CAISESRQKFF. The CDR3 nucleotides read TGTGCCATCAGTGAGTCGAGACAGAAGTTCTTC.

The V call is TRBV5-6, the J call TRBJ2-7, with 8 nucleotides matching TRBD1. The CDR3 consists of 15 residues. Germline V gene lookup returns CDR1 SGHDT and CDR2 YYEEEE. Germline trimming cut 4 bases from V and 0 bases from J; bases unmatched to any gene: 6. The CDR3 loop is CASSIQGVPSYEQYF. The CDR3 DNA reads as TGTGCCAGCAGCATACAGGGGGTTCCCTCCTACGAGCAGTACTTC.

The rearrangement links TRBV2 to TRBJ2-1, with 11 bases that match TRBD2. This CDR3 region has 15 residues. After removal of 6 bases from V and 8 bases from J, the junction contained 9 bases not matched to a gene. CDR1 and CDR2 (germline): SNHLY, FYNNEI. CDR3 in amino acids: CASRESTSGTHEQFF. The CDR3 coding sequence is TGTGCCAGCAGGGAGTCGACTAGCGGGACCCATGAGCAGTTCTTC.

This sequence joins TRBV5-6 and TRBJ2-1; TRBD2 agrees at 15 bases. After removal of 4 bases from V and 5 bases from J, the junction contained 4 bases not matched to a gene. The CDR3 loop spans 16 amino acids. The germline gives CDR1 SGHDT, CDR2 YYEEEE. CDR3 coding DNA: TGTGCCAGCAGCCTCGGGACTAGCGGGAGGAACAATGAGCAGTTCTTC. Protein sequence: CASSLGTSGRNNEQFF.

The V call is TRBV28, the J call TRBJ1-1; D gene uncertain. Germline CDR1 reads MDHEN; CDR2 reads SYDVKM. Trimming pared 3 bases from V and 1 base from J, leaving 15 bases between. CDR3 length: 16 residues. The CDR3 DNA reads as TGTGCCAGCAGTTTGTCCAGGAACCGTCCGAACACTGAAGCTTTCTTT. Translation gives CASSLSRNRPNTEAFF.

DNA for the CDR3: TGTGCCACCCACCCAAACAGGTTTTCTGGGGCCAACGTCCTGACTTTC. Its protein product is CATHPNRFSGANVLTF. The chain couples TRBV5-4 to TRBJ2-6, with TRBD1 as a possible D gene (5 bases). The V gene lost 9 bases and the J gene lost 1 base, with 17 bases spanning the gap. The CDR3 is 16 residues long. CDR1 is SGHNT, CDR2 YYREEE, per germline (reference sequence).

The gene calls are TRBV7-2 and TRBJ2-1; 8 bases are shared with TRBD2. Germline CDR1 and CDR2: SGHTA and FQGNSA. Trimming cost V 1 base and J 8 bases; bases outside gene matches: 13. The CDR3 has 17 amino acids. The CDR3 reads CASSLVGGGRSGDEQFF. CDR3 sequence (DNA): TGTGCCAGCAGCTTAGTAGGTGGCGGGAGGTCCGGGGATGAGCAGTTCTTC.

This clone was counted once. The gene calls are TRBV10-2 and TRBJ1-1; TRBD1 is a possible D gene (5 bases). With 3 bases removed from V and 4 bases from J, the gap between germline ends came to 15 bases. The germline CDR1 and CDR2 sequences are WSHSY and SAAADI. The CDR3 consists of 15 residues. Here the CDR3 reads CASSDWWGRGTEAFF. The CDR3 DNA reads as TGCGCCAGCAGTGATTGGTGGGGGAGGGGCACTGAAGCTTTCTTT.

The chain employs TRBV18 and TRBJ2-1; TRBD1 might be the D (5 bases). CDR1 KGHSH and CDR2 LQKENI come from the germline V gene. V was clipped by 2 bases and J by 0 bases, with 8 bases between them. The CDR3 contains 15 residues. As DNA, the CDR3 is TGTGCCAGCTCACCATCAGGGATCTCCTACAATGAGCAGTTCTTC. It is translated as CASSPSGISYNEQFF.

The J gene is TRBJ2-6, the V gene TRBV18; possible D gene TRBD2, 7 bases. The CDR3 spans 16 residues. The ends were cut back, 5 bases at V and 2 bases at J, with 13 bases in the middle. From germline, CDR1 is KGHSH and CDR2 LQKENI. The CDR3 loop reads CASSANGGPGANVLTF. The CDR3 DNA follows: TGTGCCAGCTCAGCCAACGGGGGGCCTGGGGCCAACGTCCTGACTTTC.

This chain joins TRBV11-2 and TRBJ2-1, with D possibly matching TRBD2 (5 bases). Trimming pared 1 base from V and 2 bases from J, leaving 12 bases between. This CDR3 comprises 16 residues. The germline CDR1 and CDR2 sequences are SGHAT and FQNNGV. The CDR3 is CASSLVGPAAYNEQFF. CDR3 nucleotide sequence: TGTGCCAGCAGCTTAGTCGGCCCAGCGGCCTACAATGAGCAGTTCTTC.

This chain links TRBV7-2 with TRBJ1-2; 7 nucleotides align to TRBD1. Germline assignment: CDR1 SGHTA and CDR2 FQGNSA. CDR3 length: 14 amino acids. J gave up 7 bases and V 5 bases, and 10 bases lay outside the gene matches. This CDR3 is CASSPGQVWVGYTF. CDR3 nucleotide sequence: TGTGCCAGCAGCCCCGGACAGGTTTGGGTTGGCTACACCTTC.

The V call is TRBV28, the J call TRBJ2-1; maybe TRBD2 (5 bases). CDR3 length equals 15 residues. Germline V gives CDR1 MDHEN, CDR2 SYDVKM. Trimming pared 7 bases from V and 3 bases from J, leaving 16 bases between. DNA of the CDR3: TGTGCCAGCACACCGGGAACAGCGAACTACAATGAGCAGTTCTTC. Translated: CASTPGTANYNEQFF. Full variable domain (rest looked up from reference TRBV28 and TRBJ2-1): DVKVTQSSRYLVKRTGEKVFLECVQDMDHENMFWYRQDPGLGLRLIYFSYDVKMKEKGDIPEGYSVSREKKERFSLILESASTNQTSMYLCASTPGTANYNEQFFGPGTRLTVL.

The CDR3 protein is CASSAMRDRYEQYF. The CDR3 DNA reads as TGTGCCAGCAGCGCGATGCGGGACAGATACGAGCAGTACTTC. The chain links TRBV14 to TRBJ2-7; possibly TRBD1 for D (7 bases). Trimming pared 5 bases from V and 4 bases from J, leaving 15 bases between. In germline, CDR1 is SGHDN, CDR2 FVKESK. This CDR3 is 14 amino acids long.

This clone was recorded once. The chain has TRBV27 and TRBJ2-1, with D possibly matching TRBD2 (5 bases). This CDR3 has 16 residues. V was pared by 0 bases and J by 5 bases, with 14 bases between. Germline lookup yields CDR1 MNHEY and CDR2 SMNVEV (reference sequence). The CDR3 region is CASSLSFNGLNNEQFF. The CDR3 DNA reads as TGTGCCAGCAGTTTATCATTTAACGGACTGAACAATGAGCAGTTCTTC.